This TCR beta chain derives from a study of blood T cell repertoires in COVID-19. Assay: immunoSEQ multiplex PCR; the TCRdb copy retains only in-frame clones and omits some. The sample gives under 95,000 clones, approximately 93% of which show up once; around 2.6% is in the top ten. The CDR3 totals 10 residues. J lost 9 bases, V lost 8 bases, and 1 base had no gene match. In germline, CDR1 is SNHLY, CDR2 FYNNEI. Seattle patients were enrolled during active infection and followed longitudinally. The sequencing input was peripheral blood. The TCR sequence derives from a man aged 50 to 59 with COVID-19, enrolled during active disease. The rearrangement uses TRBV2 and TRBJ2-1; 7 nucleotides line up with TRBD2. CDR3 amino acids: CASWGGEQFF. The DNA for the CDR3 is TGTGCCAGCTGGGGGGGTGAGCAGTTCTTC.